This record concerns one T cell receptor (beta chain) sequence. As processed by the authors: Estimates of nucleated cell counts were drawn from the amplification of reference gene primers. Clones were sequenced by immunoSEQ multiplex PCR, and TCRdb holds only the in-frame ones, with some missing. Clone size and V and J calls were adopted from that table, with D and trimming inferred from the DNA. The sample lists fewer than 15,000 clones, 86% occurring once. The data originate from a study of blood T cell repertoires in COVID-19. Study at large: Acute-phase and convalescent COVID-19 samples originated in the United States, Italy and Spain. PBMCs, B-cell-depleted T cells, or T cells were the source of the cDNA or gDNA that made up the material.

The CDR3 totals 12 residues. Trimming took 3 bases from V and 13 from J; bases not matched to a gene: 7. Per the germline V gene, CDR1 is KGHDR and CDR2 is SFDVKD. This receptor was identified in a man at least 80 years old with acute or convalescent COVID-19. What was sequenced was peripheral blood. V is TRBV24-1 and J is TRBJ1-1; 7 nucleotides match TRBD1. The CDR3, as DNA: TGTGCCACCAGTGATGCACAGGGGAGAGGTTTCTTT. It specifies CATSDAQGRGFF.